The source of this T cell receptor (beta chain) is a study of T cell responses to AZD1222 COVID-19 vaccine. J gave up 6 bases and V 2 bases, and 9 bases lay outside the gene matches. Germline V CDR1 and CDR2: KGHDR, SFDVKD. The CDR3 length is 16 residues. The table came from immunoSEQ multiplex PCR; TCRdb's copy has only in-frame clones and leaves some out. The sample holds about 94,000 clones; roughly 88% are singletons and the top ten take about 12%. The source was peripheral blood, collected 28 days after the second AZD1222 dose. This sequence originates from an adult who received the AZD1222 COVID-19 vaccine. The chain is built from TRBV24-1 and TRBJ1-2, with 9 bases identical to TRBD1. CDR3 in amino acids: CATSDSTRTGVDGYTF. In DNA, the CDR3 is TGTGCCACCAGTGATTCCACCAGGACAGGGGTCGATGGCTACACCTTC.